This record covers a single T cell receptor (beta chain). Its antigen is not yet known. Within one base of it there is no much larger clone, and no base qualities were kept. To prepare the library, RT-PCR was applied. Sequencing was carried out with a NextSeq 550. The public reads were quality trimmed at Q25 with fastp and then assembled into clones with MiXCR by TCRdb, keeping productive beta chains. Identical CDR3 proteins give one entry, which carries the most common genes and DNA. This sample has about 76,000 distinct CDR3 sequences in its table, and more than 25% of those were observed once. Of the sample, 26% falls within the top ten clones. The data derive from a study of patients and donors after allogeneic stem cell transplantation (dated by TCRdb to 2020 to 2021). The CDR3, from cysteine to phenylalanine, totals 15 residues. Only the CDR3 DNA stays, 45 bases, in frame from base 1. CDR1 and CDR2 were assigned from the germline V gene (reference sequence) as SGHKS and YYEKEE. V is cut by 2 bases and J by 2 bases, and the space between the germline ends is 11 bases.

In this chain, TRBV5-5 is recombined with TRBJ2-1; no confident D gene assignment can be made. The source material was blood, either unsorted or a sorted T cell fraction (not recorded which). The clonotype was recovered from a human donor who was either an allogeneic HSCT recipient or a stem cell or donor lymphocyte infusion donor (not recorded which). It is not recorded whose cells these are; they may come from a transplant donor. The DNA reads as follows: TGTGCCAGCAGCTTCTGGGCAAGTCCCTACAATGAGCAGTTCTTC. Its protein product is CASSFWASPYNEQFF. The variable domain in full, with residues beyond the CDR3 obtained from the reference TRBV5-5 and TRBJ2-1 genes, is DAGVTQSPTHLIKTRGQQVTLRCSPISGHKSVSWYQQVLGQGPQFIFQYYEKEERGRGNFPDRFSARQFPNYSSELNVNALLLGDSALYLCASSFWASPYNEQFFGPGTRLTVL.